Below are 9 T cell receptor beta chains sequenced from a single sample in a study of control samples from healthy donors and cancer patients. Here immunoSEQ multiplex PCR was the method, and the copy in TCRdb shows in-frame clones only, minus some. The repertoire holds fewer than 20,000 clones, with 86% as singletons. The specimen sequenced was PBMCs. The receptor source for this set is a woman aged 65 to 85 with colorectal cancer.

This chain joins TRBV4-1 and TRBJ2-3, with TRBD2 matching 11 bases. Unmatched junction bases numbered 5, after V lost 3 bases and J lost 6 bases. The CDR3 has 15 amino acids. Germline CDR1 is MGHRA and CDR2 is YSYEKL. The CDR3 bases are TGCGCCAGCAGCCACACTAGCGGGGGCGGGGATACGCAGTATTTT. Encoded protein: CASSHTSGGGDTQYF.

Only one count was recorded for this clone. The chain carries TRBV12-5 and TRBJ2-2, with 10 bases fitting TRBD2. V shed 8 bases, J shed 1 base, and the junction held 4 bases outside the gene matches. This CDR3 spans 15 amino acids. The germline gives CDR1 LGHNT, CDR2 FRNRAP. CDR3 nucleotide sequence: TGTGCTAGTCAAGGACTAGCGGTGAACACCGGGGAGCTGTTTTTT. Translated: CASQGLAVNTGELFF.

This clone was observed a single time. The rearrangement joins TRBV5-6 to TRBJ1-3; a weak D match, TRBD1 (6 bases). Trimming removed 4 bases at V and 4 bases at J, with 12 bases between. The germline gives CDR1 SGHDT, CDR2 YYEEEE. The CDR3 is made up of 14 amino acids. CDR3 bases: TGTGCCAGCAGCATCGGGGGGACAGGAAACACCATATATTTT. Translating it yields CASSIGGTGNTIYF.

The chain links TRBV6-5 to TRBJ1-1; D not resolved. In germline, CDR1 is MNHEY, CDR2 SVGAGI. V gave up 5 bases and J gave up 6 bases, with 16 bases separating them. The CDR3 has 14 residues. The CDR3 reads CASSPLGLAAEAFF. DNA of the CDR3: TGTGCCAGCAGTCCTCTTGGACTGGCTGCTGAAGCTTTCTTT.

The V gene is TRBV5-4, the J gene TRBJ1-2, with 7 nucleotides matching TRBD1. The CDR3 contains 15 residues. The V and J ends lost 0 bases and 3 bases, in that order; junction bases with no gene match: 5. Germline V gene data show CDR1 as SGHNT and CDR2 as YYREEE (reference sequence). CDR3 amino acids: CASSLGGGGDYGYTF. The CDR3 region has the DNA TGTGCCAGCAGCTTGGGAGGAGGGGGCGACTATGGCTACACCTTC.

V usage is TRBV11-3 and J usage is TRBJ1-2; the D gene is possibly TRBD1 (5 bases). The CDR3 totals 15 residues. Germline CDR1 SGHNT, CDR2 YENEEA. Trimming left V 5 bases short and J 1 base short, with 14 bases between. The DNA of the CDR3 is TGTGCCAGCAGCCCTCGTTCGGGGCTTAACTATGGCTACACCTTC. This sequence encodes CASSPRSGLNYGYTF.

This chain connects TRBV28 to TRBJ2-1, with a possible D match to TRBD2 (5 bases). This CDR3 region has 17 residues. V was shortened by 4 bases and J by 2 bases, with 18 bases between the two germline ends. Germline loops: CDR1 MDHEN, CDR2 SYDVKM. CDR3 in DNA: TGTGCCAGCAGTTCTGGGCTGGGAGTACAGCCCTACAATGAGCAGTTCTTC. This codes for CASSSGLGVQPYNEQFF.

Written as DNA, the CDR3 is TGCGCCAGCAGCCAAGACATCTTTCCCCTCTACGAGCAGTACTTC. This sequence encodes CASSQDIFPLYEQYF. The rearrangement joins TRBV4-1 to TRBJ2-7; D is undetermined. Germline V CDR1 and CDR2: MGHRA, YSYEKL. The V end lost 0 bases, the J end lost 3 bases, and 12 bases lay between the germline ends. This CDR3 is 15 amino acids long.

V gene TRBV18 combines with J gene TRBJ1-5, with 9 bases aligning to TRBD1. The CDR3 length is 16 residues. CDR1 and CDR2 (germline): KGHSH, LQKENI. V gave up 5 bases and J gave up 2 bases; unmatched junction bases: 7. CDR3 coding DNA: TGTGCCAGCTCAGCATCGAGGGACAGGGGCAATCAGCCCCAGCATTTT. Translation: CASSASRDRGNQPQHF.